This record concerns one T cell receptor beta chain sequence. Its antigen is unknown. CDR3 length: 14 residues. Germline V gene lookup returns CDR1 GTSNPN and CDR2 SVGIG (reference sequence). V was shortened by 0 bases and J by 3 bases, with 12 bases between the two germline ends. These data are taken from a study of T cell repertoires and HLA-DP antigens. Study summary: CD4+ T cells were cocultured with HeLa cells expressing HLA-DP.

Negative selection yielded untouched CD4+ T cells of average approximately 98% purity. Libraries were prepared by immunoSEQ multiplex PCR; TCRdb keeps only in-frame clonotypes and omits some of them. The table records fewer than 95,000 clones, 86% of them present only once. The gene calls are TRBV30 and TRBJ2-7; TRBD2 might be the D (6 bases). The sequenced sample was CD4+ T cells from PBMCs. The sequence derives from a man aged 50-60 years in good health and CMV-seronegative. The CDR3 loop reads CAWSVGRRGYEQYF. Written as DNA, the CDR3 is TGTGCCTGGAGTGTTGGCCGGAGGGGCTACGAGCAGTACTTC.